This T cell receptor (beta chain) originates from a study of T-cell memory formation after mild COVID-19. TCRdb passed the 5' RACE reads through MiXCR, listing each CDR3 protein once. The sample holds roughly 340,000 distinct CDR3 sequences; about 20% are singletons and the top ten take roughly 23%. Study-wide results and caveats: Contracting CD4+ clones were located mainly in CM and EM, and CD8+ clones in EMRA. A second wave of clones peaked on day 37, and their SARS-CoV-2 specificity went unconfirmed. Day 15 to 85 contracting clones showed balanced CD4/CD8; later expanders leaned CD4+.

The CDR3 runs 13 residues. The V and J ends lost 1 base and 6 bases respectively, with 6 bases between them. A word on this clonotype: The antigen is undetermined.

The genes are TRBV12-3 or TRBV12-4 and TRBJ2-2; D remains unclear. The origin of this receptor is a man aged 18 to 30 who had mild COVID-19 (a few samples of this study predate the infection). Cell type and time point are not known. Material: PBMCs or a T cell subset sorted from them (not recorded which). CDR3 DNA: TGTGCCAGCAGTTTAGTATTGGCCGGGGAGCTGTTTTTT. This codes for CASSLVLAGELFF.